This entry describes one TCR beta chain. Its antigen is undetermined. The V gene's germline CDR1 is SGDLS and CDR2 YYNGEE. Trimming left V 0 bases short and J 0 bases short, with 3 bases between. This CDR3 has 13 amino acids. This entry is derived from a study of OX40 agonist ivuxolimab in advanced cancers. Looking at the study overall: Antecedent anti-PD-1, anti-PD-L1 or anti-CTLA-4 therapy was permissible, with roughly 40% having received some.

Using immunoSEQ multiplex PCR, the repertoire was profiled, and TCRdb retains in-frame clones only, with some absent. This sample carries almost 80,000 clones, just under 85% of them seen once, and the ten largest clones take 20% to 25%. Patients were ruled out by autoimmune disease history or systemic immunosuppression. Findings of the study overall: At 0.1 to 3.0 mg/kg and by week 6, clonal expansion occurred in CD4+ and CD8+ blood T cells.

The chain recombines TRBV9 with TRBJ1-2; D is ambiguous. This receptor was identified in an adult with an advanced solid tumor such as melanoma, head and neck, liver or kidney cancer. The sample consisted of CD4+ or CD8+ T cells sorted from blood, taken in a trial of the OX40 agonist ivuxolimab. CDR3 nucleotides: TGTGCCAGCAGCGTAGACACTAACTATGGCTACACCTTC. Translated: CASSVDTNYGYTF.